The clone carrying this TCR beta chain has more than one count but fewer than ten. Its antigen is unknown. Sequenced with the Oncomine TCR Beta short-read assay was DNA taken from cultured CD4+ T cells. Researchers extracted genomic DNA from CD4+ T cells that had been cultured. MiXCR was run by TCRdb on the PCR reads, yielding one entry per CDR3 protein. Here the sample spans more than 12,000 distinct CDR3 sequences, less than 30% being singletons. The data were obtained in a study of vaccination and CD4 T cells after COVID-19. Whole-study context: Post-diagnosis, post-COVID samples were collected after a median approximately three months, ranging 35 to 161.

V lost 5 bases and J lost 8, with 13 bases in between. This CDR3 spans 12 amino acids. Germline V gene data show CDR1 as DFQATT and CDR2 as SNEGSKA (reference sequence). Indicated treatment: 10-day PBMC culture with coronavirus spike peptide pools or control peptides (ViraFEST assay). Cultures got half-medium changes with IL-2 on days 3 and 7. Findings and limits, study-wide: Median roughly 86% of reactive clones detected in convalescent patients emerged only post-vaccination.

The sample taken for sequencing was cultured CD4+ T cells from blood. This rearrangement joins TRBV20-1 to TRBJ2-1, with D tentatively TRBD1 (7 bases). The TCR comes from a human donor with COVID-19. CDR3 region: CSAATGRYEQFF. CDR3 DNA sequence: TGCAGTGCTGCGACAGGGAGGTATGAGCAGTTCTTC.